One and the same sample provided the 30 T cell receptor beta chains below, sequenced in a study of cytomegalovirus exposure and HLA in healthy donors. 60 Vbeta and 13 Jbeta primers were used in PCR. Method: immunoSEQ multiplex PCR; TCRdb's copy keeps in-frame clones and lacks some. The sample shows about 200,000 clones, and 0.74% sits with its ten largest clones. Sequenced material: PBMCs. These receptors originate from a boy between 5 and 17 years old in good health and CMV-seronegative.

The genes are TRBV18 and TRBJ1-2, with D perhaps matching TRBD1 (5 bases). V was cut by 4 bases and J by 10 bases, with 16 bases left in between. Looked up from germline, CDR1 is KGHSH and CDR2 is LQKENI. There are 13 residues in the CDR3. The CDR3 nucleotides read TGTGCCAGCTCACTAAGGGGCGCCGGAGACTACACCTTC. It codes for CASSLRGAGDYTF.

The rearrangement links TRBV30 to TRBJ1-2; D gene unclear. The CDR3 runs to 14 residues. V lost 5 bases to trimming and J lost 2 bases, with 15 bases between them. The V gene's germline CDR1 is GTSNPN and CDR2 SVGIG (reference sequence). The CDR3 loop is CAWEAIYGNYGYTF. In nucleotides, the CDR3 is TGTGCCTGGGAGGCCATCTACGGGAACTATGGCTACACCTTC.

V gene TRBV5-1 combines with J gene TRBJ1-1; 8 bases match TRBD1. The J segment lost 6 bases and the V segment lost 0 bases, leaving 7 bases of the junction unmatched. Germline loops: CDR1 SGHRS, CDR2 YFSETQ. The CDR3 sequence is 15 residues long. The CDR3 sequence is CASSLGTGRASEAFF. Here the CDR3 DNA reads TGCGCCAGCAGCTTGGGGACAGGGCGGGCGTCTGAAGCTTTCTTT.

The rearrangement uses TRBV9 and TRBJ2-5, with 7 bases identical to TRBD1. Trimming took 3 bases from V and 1 from J; bases not matched to a gene: 6. The length of the CDR3 is 15 residues. Germline CDR1 reads SGDLS; CDR2 reads YYNGEE. The CDR3: CASSARTGRQETQYF. As DNA, the CDR3 is TGTGCCAGCAGCGCTCGGACAGGCCGCCAAGAGACCCAGTACTTC.

The chain joins TRBV28 to TRBJ2-1; 8 bases map to TRBD1. The ends lost 7 bases at V and 2 bases at J; junction bases unmatched: 13. The CDR3 runs to 17 residues. CDR1 MDHEN and CDR2 SYDVKM come from the germline V gene. The CDR3 bases are TGTGCCAGCACCCCCCCTCGACAGGGGTTAACCTACAATGAGCAGTTCTTC. Amino acids: CASTPPRQGLTYNEQFF.

V is TRBV4-2 and J is TRBJ2-7, with 14 positions matching TRBD2. Trimming removed 4 bases from V and 3 bases from J; junction bases left unmatched: 2. CDR1 is LGHNA, CDR2 YNFKEQ, per germline. The CDR3 runs 15 residues. This CDR3 is CASSPGTSGGYEQYF. CDR3 coding DNA: TGTGCCAGCAGCCCCGGGACTAGCGGGGGCTACGAGCAGTACTTC.

The V call is TRBV5-4, the J call TRBJ2-7, with D possibly matching TRBD2 (6 bases). V lost 1 base and J 4 bases, leaving 18 bases between the germline ends. This CDR3 is built from 16 residues. The germline gives CDR1 SGHNT, CDR2 YYREEE (reference sequence). The CDR3: CASSLFMSGAKYEQYF. CDR3 nucleotides: TGTGCCAGCAGCTTGTTCATGTCGGGAGCCAAATACGAGCAGTACTTC.

J is TRBJ1-5 and V is TRBV30, with D perhaps TRBD1 (6 bases). CDR3 length equals 13 residues. The ends were cut back, 2 bases at V and 4 bases at J, with 9 bases in the middle. Per germline, CDR1 GTSNPN and CDR2 SVGIG (reference sequence). CDR3 in amino acids: CAWSFTGNQPQHF. CDR3 in DNA: TGTGCCTGGAGTTTTACAGGGAATCAGCCCCAGCATTTT.

The chain recombines TRBV4-1 with TRBJ2-2, with D perhaps matching TRBD1 (6 bases). The length of the CDR3 is 14 residues. The germline V gene encodes CDR1 MGHRA and CDR2 YSYEKL. V lost 1 base to trimming and J lost 7 bases, with 10 bases between them. The CDR3: CASSQVQGSGELFF. The CDR3, as DNA: TGCGCCAGCAGCCAAGTACAGGGTAGCGGGGAGCTGTTTTTT.

The rearrangement links TRBV28 to TRBJ2-1, with TRBD2 identical over 7 bases. V lost 7 bases and J lost 8; bases outside the gene matches: 14. The V gene's germline CDR1 is MDHEN and CDR2 SYDVKM. The CDR3 spans 15 residues. This CDR3 reads CASTSPGGSSDEQFF. In DNA form, the CDR3 reads TGTGCCAGCACCTCCCCCGGGGGGAGTAGCGATGAGCAGTTCTTC.

This chain links TRBV19 with TRBJ1-1; no clear D. Germline V gives CDR1 LNHDA, CDR2 SQIVND (reference sequence). The length of the CDR3 is 15 residues. V lost 5 bases and J 0 bases, leaving 13 bases between the germline ends. The CDR3 loop is CASSPGRTLNTEAFF. CDR3 bases: TGTGCCAGTAGTCCGGGTAGGACTCTGAACACTGAAGCTTTCTTT.

This chain uses TRBV11-2 with TRBJ2-1, with unresolved D. The germline V and J ends were trimmed by 5 bases and 10 bases, with 12 bases remaining between them. Germline CDR1 SGHAT, CDR2 FQNNGV. The CDR3 spans 12 residues. In DNA, the CDR3 is TGTGCCAGCAGCGCCACCTACGAGGAGCAGTTCTTC. Its translation: CASSATYEEQFF. Full variable domain (missing parts from reference TRBV11-2 and TRBJ2-1): EAGVAQSPRYKIIEKRQSVAFWCNPISGHATLYWYQQILGQGPKLLIQFQNNGVVDDSQLPKDRFSAERLKGVDSTLKIQPAKLEDSAVYLCASSATYEEQFFGPGTRLTVL.

The chain couples TRBV27 to TRBJ1-5; D gene ambiguous. The V gene lost 6 bases and the J gene lost 0 bases, with 9 bases spanning the gap. Germline V gene sequence: CDR1 MNHEY, CDR2 SMNVEV (reference sequence). CDR3 length equals 14 residues. The CDR3: CASSAGYSNQPQHF. The CDR3 DNA reads as TGTGCCAGCAGCGCCGGGTATAGCAATCAGCCCCAGCATTTT.

The J gene is TRBJ1-1, the V gene TRBV30; TRBD1 might be the D (6 bases). Looked up from germline, CDR1 is GTSNPN and CDR2 is SVGIG (reference sequence). Trimming stripped 0 bases from V and 4 bases from J, with 15 bases between. CDR3 size: 15 residues. CDR3 DNA sequence: TGTGCCTGGAGTGTACTTCGGGGGGCCACCACTGAAGCTTTCTTT. It yields the protein CAWSVLRGATTEAFF.

Note on this clone: The sample carries other DNA sequences with the same CDR3. This chain uses TRBV11-2 with TRBJ2-5; no clear D. The CDR3 totals 12 residues. V was cut by 0 bases and J by 5 bases, with 4 bases left in between. Germline V gene data show CDR1 as SGHAT and CDR2 as FQNNGV. For the CDR3, the DNA is TGTGCCAGCAGCTTAGATCGGGAGACCCAGTACTTC. Amino acid sequence: CASSLDRETQYF.

This chain links TRBV11-2 with TRBJ2-1; 7 nucleotides align to TRBD2. Per the germline V gene, CDR1 is SGHAT and CDR2 is FQNNGV. The CDR3 is 15 residues long. V was clipped by 1 base and J by 4 bases; unmatched bases: 4. Here the CDR3 reads CASSLGGGFYNEQFF. CDR3 sequence (DNA): TGTGCCAGCAGCTTAGGCGGGGGATTTTACAATGAGCAGTTCTTC. The full variable domain, with the rest looked up from reference TRBV11-2 and TRBJ2-1, is EAGVAQSPRYKIIEKRQSVAFWCNPISGHATLYWYQQILGQGPKLLIQFQNNGVVDDSQLPKDRFSAERLKGVDSTLKIQPAKLEDSAVYLCASSLGGGFYNEQFFGPGTRLTVL.

The rearrangement links TRBV30 to TRBJ1-2, with D tentatively TRBD1 (6 bases). Trimming removed 0 bases from V and 9 bases from J, with 23 bases in between. CDR3 length equals 16 residues. Germline CDR1 and CDR2: GTSNPN and SVGIG (reference sequence). The CDR3 DNA sequence: TGTGCCTGGAGTGTCGGAATCGGGGGGCAGGGAGGGCGCTACACCTTC. Translated, it gives CAWSVGIGGQGGRYTF.

V and J are TRBV7-8 and TRBJ2-1; 8 bases match TRBD2. Germline CDR1 reads SGHVS; CDR2 reads FQNEAQ. This CDR3 has 13 residues. CDR3 sequence reads: CAYGLASYNEQFF. DNA for the CDR3: TGTGCTTACGGACTAGCCTCCTACAATGAGCAGTTCTTC.

The CDR3: CASSLAAGDPTDTQYF. The CDR3 region has the DNA TGTGCCAGCAGCTTAGCAGCGGGGGACCCCACAGATACGCAGTATTTT. This chain links TRBV5-6 with TRBJ2-3; 8 bases match TRBD2. V dropped 2 bases and J dropped 2; count of bases not matched to a gene: 7. This CDR3 has 16 amino acids. Germline V gene sequence: CDR1 SGHDT, CDR2 YYEEEE. Full variable domain (remainder filled in from reference TRBV5-6 and TRBJ2-3): DAGVTQSPTHLIKTRGQQVTLRCSPKSGHDTVSWYQQALGQGPQFIFQYYEEEERQRGNFPDRFSGHQFPNYSSELNVNALLLGDSALYLCASSLAAGDPTDTQYFGPGTRLTVL.

This chain joins TRBV27 and TRBJ1-4; TRBD1 agrees at 12 bases. V dropped 5 bases and J dropped 4; count of bases not matched to a gene: 11. The CDR3 is made up of 18 amino acids. Germline V gives CDR1 MNHEY, CDR2 SMNVEV (reference sequence). The CDR3 DNA reads as TGTGCCAGCAGTGCCTCCCGGGACAGGGGGCCCTTTAATGAAAAACTGTTTTTT. Amino acids: CASSASRDRGPFNEKLFF.

The chain carries TRBV12-5 and TRBJ1-1, with a possible D match to TRBD1 (6 bases). Trimming pared 3 bases from V and 3 bases from J, leaving 8 bases between. The CDR3 is 13 amino acids. Per the germline V gene, CDR1 is LGHNT and CDR2 is FRNRAP. In DNA, the CDR3 is TGTGCTAGTGGTTTAACAGGGTACACTGAAGCTTTCTTT. Translating it yields CASGLTGYTEAFF.

V and J are TRBV25-1 and TRBJ2-1; D is uncertain. The V and J ends lost 4 bases and 6 bases respectively, with 10 bases between them. Germline values: CDR1 MGHDK, CDR2 SYGVNS. This CDR3 region has 13 residues. DNA of the CDR3: TGTGCCAGCAGTGTCCCCCCGGTCAATGAGCAGTTCTTC. This sequence encodes CASSVPPVNEQFF.

The chain combines TRBV2 with TRBJ2-3; a weak D match, TRBD2 (6 bases). V gave up 6 bases and J gave up 5 bases, with 21 bases separating them. Germline assignment: CDR1 SNHLY and CDR2 FYNNEI. The CDR3 extends over 16 amino acids. CDR3 DNA sequence: TGTGCCAGCAGGACGATGGGAGCGGGCTTGGAAGATACGCAGTATTTT. Translation gives CASRTMGAGLEDTQYF.

The chain carries TRBV28 and TRBJ1-1, with 10 positions matching TRBD1. The CDR3 totals 13 residues. Germline CDR1 reads MDHEN; CDR2 reads SYDVKM. V was pared by 9 bases and J by 5 bases, with 6 bases of the junction left unmatched. The CDR3 spells CASRGQGNTEAFF. As DNA, the CDR3 is TGTGCCAGTAGGGGACAGGGGAATACTGAAGCTTTCTTT.

The rearrangement joins TRBV30 to TRBJ2-5; the D is unclear. V dropped 0 bases and J dropped 2 bases, with 13 bases sitting between them. This CDR3 comprises 15 residues. CDR1 GTSNPN and CDR2 SVGIG come from the germline V gene (reference sequence). The CDR3 loop reads CAWSVPQVLQETQYF. The DNA of the CDR3 is TGTGCCTGGAGTGTACCCCAGGTCTTACAAGAGACCCAGTACTTC.

V gene TRBV4-1 combines with J gene TRBJ1-3, with TRBD1 as a possible D gene (5 bases). The CDR3 consists of 15 residues. The germline CDR1 and CDR2 sequences are MGHRA and YSYEKL. Trimming took off 1 base at V and 9 bases at J, with 16 bases between the two ends. CDR3 coding DNA: TGCGCCAGCAGCCAAGGCCAAGGCATCCAGGGCACCATATATTTT. Its protein is CASSQGQGIQGTIYF.

This chain links TRBV30 with TRBJ1-1, with D possibly TRBD1 on 5 matching bases. CDR3 length: 13 amino acids. V lost 2 bases and J lost 1, with 8 bases in between. The germline gives CDR1 GTSNPN, CDR2 SVGIG (reference sequence). CDR3 amino acids: CAWSWGRNTEAFF. The CDR3 DNA reads as TGTGCCTGGAGTTGGGGCCGGAACACTGAAGCTTTCTTT. Full variable domain (rest looked up from reference TRBV30 and TRBJ1-1): SQTIHQWPATLVQPVGSPLSLECTVEGTSNPNLYWYRQAAGRGLQLLFYSVGIGQISSEVPQNLSASRPQDRQFILSSKKLLLSDSGFYLCAWSWGRNTEAFFGQGTRLTVV.

The chain has TRBV9 and TRBJ2-3; 8 bases map to TRBD1. This CDR3 is 15 amino acids long. V lost 5 bases to trimming and J lost 0 bases; unmatched junction nucleotides: 5. From germline, CDR1 is SGDLS and CDR2 YYNGEE. The CDR3 reads CASRRQGTSTDTQYF. In DNA, the CDR3 is TGTGCCAGCAGGAGACAGGGGACCAGCACAGATACGCAGTATTTT.

J is TRBJ1-1 and V is TRBV4-1, with TRBD1 as a possible D gene (5 bases). Looked up from germline, CDR1 is MGHRA and CDR2 is YSYEKL. Deletions cut 7 bases from V and 5 bases from J, with 14 bases between. This CDR3 has 13 amino acids. The CDR3 sequence is CASKGLERTEAFF. DNA for the CDR3: TGCGCCAGCAAGGGGCTGGAAAGAACTGAAGCTTTCTTT.

CDR3 in DNA: TGTGCCTGGAGTGTAGGCAGGGCGTTAAACAATGAGCAGTTCTTC. Protein: CAWSVGRALNNEQFF. The genes are TRBV30 and TRBJ2-1; D might be TRBD1 (5 bases). V was clipped by 0 bases and J by 5 bases, with 14 bases between them. The length of the CDR3 is 15 residues. Germline V gene lookup returns CDR1 GTSNPN and CDR2 SVGIG (reference sequence).